This record concerns one T cell receptor (beta chain) sequence. By sample share, this clone is medium-sized (0.01 to 0.1%). Its antigen is not yet known. The record has no base qualities; no much larger clone is one base away. This specimen comes from a study of sequential checkpoint blockade in melanoma (dated by TCRdb to between 2017 and 2020). Background for the entire study: Using 1:1 randomization, the trial assigned patients either to first-line nivolumab followed by ipilimumab (arm A) or to ipilimumab followed by nivolumab (arm B). Maintenance nivolumab was given following each of the two trial sequences. What the research found in general, with its limitations: Validation of the response-prediction model combining TCR metrics and mutation burden is needed in larger, independent patient cohorts.

The immunoSEQ Assay was used to immunosequence TCRbeta CDR3 regions from genomic DNA. Genomic DNA was amplified by bias-controlled multiplex PCR before high-throughput sequencing. As for how the authors treated the data: To quantify the absolute abundance of each unique TCRbeta CDR3 region, the sequences were collapsed and filtered. Clonality, defined as 1 minus Pielou's evenness, was calculated using productive rearrangements only. A previously published method was used to identify clones whose frequencies were significantly greater in on-treatment samples than in baseline samples. TCRdb retrieved this table from immuneACCESS and kept in-frame rearrangements only. Not all clones are present; in checked studies, unresolved V genes account for under half, and no reason is known for the remainder. The DNA was the basis for D and trimming; V, J and clone size are from that table. This sample holds under 5,000 clones; over 60% were observed only once. The top ten clones comprise around two thirds of the sample.

V is clipped by 0 bases and J by 0 bases, and the sequence between their germline boundaries is 9 bases long. Including the terminal cysteine and phenylalanine, the CDR3 comprises 16 residues. CDR3 DNA is the only sequence kept; it has 48 bases, read in frame from the first base. CDR1 and CDR2 were assigned from the germline V gene as MRHNA and SNTAGT. What the treatment or condition label conveys for this sample: randomized to nivolumab then ipilimumab (arm A) or the reverse (arm B). No trial patient had received prior DNA-damaging chemotherapy. A FACS Aria II flow cytometer was used to sort live CD3+CD8+ cells that were negative for CD19 and CD56 from thawed PBMCs. Samples came from patients with melanoma in CheckMate 064, a randomized, open-label phase II trial of sequential checkpoint blockade. Leukapheresis was used to collect peripheral blood mononuclear cells, which were then purified with Ficoll-Paque and frozen in human serum with roughly 10% DMSO. Right after sorting, the blood CD3+CD8+ cells were verified to be >95% pure, and DNA extraction followed.

The sequenced sample was CD8+ T cells sorted from blood (inferred from file names), obtained from a patient given nivolumab and ipilimumab in sequence. The V gene is TRBV6-4 and the J gene is TRBJ2-1, with the D gene not clear enough to name. This sequence was found in a human donor with melanoma. Here the CDR3 is given as CASSDSLASSYNEQFF. The DNA sequence is as follows: TGTGCCAGCAGTGACTCACTGGCTAGCTCCTACAATGAGCAGTTCTTC.